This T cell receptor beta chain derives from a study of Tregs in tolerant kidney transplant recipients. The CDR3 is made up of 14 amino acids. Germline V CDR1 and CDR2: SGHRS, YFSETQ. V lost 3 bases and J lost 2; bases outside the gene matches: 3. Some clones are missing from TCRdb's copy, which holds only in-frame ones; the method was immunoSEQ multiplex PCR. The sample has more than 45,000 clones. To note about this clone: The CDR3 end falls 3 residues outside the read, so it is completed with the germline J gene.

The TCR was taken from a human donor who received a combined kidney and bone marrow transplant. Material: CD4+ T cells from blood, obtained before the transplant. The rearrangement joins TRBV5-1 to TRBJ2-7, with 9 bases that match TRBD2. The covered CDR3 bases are TGCGCCAGCAGCTCCTCTAGCGGGACCTACGAG. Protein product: CASSSSSGTYE. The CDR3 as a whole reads CASSSSSGTYEQYF. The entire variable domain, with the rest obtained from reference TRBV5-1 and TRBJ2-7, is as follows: KAGVTQTPRYLIKTRGQQVTLSCSPISGHRSVSWYQQTPGQGLQFLFEYFSETQRNKGNFPGRFSGRQFSNSRSEMNVSTLELGDSALYLCASSSSSGTYEQYFGPGTRLTVT.